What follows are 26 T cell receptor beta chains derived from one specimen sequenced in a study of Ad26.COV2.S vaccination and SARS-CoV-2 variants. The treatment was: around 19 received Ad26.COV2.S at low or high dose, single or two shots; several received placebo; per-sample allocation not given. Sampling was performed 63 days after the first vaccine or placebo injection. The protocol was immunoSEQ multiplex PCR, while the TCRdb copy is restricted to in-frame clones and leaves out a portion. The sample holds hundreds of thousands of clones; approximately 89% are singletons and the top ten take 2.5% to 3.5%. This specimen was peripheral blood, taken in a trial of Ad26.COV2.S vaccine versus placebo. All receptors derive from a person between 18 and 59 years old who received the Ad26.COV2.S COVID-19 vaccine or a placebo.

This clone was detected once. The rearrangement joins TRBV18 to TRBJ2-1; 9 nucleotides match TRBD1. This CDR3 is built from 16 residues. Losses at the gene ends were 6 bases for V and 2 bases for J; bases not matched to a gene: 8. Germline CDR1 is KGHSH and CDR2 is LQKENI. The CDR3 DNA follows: TGTGCCAGCTCCAGAGGGGGACAGGGCACCTACAATGAGCAGTTCTTC. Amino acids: CASSRGGQGTYNEQFF.

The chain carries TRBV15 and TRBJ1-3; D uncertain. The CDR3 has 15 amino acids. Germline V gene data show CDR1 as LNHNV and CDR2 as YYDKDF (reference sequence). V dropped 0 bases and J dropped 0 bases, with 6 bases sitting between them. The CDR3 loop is CATSRERGSGNTIYF. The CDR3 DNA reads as TGTGCCACCAGCAGAGAACGTGGCTCTGGAAACACCATATATTTT.

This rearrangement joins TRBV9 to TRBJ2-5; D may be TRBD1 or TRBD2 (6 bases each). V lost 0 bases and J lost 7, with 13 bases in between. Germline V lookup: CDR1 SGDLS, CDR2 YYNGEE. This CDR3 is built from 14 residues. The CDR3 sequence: CASSVALGGGTQYF. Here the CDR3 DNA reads TGTGCCAGCAGCGTAGCTCTCGGGGGCGGGACCCAGTACTTC.

The CDR3 protein is CASSFRPEEKLFF. The CDR3 DNA sequence: TGTGCCAGCAGTTTCCGGCCGGAAGAAAAACTGTTTTTT. The chain is built from TRBV28 and TRBJ1-4; D ambiguous. CDR3 length equals 13 residues. Germline V CDR1 and CDR2: MDHEN, SYDVKM. Trimming took off 3 bases at V and 8 bases at J, with 10 bases between the two ends.

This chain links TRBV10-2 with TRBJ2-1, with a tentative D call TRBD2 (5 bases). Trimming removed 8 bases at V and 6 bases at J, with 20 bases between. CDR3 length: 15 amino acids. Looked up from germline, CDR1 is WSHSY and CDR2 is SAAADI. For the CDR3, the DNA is TGCGCCAGCGGCCTGGGTCGGCGGGCCCTCAATGAGCAGTTCTTC. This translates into CASGLGRRALNEQFF.

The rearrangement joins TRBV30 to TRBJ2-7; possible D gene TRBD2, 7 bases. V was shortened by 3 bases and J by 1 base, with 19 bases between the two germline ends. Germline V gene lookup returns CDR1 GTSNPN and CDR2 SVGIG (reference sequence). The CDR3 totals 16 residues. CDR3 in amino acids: CAWREKRGGRSYEQYF. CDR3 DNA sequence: TGTGCCTGGAGGGAAAAAAGGGGGGGTAGATCCTACGAGCAGTACTTC.

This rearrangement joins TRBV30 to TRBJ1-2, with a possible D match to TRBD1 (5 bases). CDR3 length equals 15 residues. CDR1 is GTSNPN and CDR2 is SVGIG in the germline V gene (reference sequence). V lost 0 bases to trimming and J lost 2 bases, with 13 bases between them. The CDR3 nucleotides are TGTGCCTGGAGTGTTTCGGGGGGGGTAAACTATGGCTACACCTTC. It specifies CAWSVSGGVNYGYTF. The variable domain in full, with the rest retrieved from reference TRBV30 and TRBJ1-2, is SQTIHQWPATLVQPVGSPLSLECTVEGTSNPNLYWYRQAAGRGLQLLFYSVGIGQISSEVPQNLSASRPQDRQFILSSKKLLLSDSGFYLCAWSVSGGVNYGYTFGSGTRLTVV.

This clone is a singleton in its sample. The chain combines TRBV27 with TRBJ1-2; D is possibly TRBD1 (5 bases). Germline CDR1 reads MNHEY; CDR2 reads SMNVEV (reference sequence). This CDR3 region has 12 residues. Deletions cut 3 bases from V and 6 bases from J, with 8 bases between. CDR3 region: CASSFRGDGYTF. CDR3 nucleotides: TGTGCCAGCAGTTTTCGGGGGGATGGCTACACCTTC.

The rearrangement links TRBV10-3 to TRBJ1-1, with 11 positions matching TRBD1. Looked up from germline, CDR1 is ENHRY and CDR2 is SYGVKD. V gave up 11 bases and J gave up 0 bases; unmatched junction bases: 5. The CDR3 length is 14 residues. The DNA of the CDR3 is TGTGCCGCTGGACAGGGGGCCGTGAACACTGAAGCTTTCTTT. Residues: CAAGQGAVNTEAFF.

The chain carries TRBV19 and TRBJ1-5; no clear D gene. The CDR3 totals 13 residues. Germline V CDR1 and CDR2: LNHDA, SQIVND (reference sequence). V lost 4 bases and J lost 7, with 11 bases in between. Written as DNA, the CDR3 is TGTGCCAGTAGTAATATGTTGGAACAGCCCCAGCATTTT. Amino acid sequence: CASSNMLEQPQHF. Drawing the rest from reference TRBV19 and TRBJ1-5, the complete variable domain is DGGITQSPKYLFRKEGQNVTLSCEQNLNHDAMYWYRQDPGQGLRLIYYSQIVNDFQKGDIAEGYSVSREKKESFPLTVTSAQKNPTAFYLCASSNMLEQPQHFGDGTRLSIL.

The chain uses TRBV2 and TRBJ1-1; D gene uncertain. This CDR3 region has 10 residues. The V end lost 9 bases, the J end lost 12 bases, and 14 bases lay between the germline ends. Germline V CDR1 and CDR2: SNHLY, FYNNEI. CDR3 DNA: TGTGCCAGTTCGGGGAGAAGGTCTTTCTTT. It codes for CASSGRRSFF.

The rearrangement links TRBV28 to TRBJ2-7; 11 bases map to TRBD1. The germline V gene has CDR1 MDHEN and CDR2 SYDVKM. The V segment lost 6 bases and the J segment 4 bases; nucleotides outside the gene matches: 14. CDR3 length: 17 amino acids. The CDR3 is CASRIHPGTGGGYEQYF. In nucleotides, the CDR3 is TGTGCCAGCAGGATACATCCCGGGACAGGGGGGGGATACGAGCAGTACTTC.

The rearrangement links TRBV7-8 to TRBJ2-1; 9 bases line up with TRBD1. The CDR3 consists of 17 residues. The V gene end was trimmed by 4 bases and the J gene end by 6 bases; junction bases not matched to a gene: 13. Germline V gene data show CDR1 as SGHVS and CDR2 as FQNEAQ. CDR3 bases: TGTGCCAGCAGCTCGTCCCGGGACAGGGTAGGGTCCAATGAGCAGTTCTTC. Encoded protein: CASSSSRDRVGSNEQFF.

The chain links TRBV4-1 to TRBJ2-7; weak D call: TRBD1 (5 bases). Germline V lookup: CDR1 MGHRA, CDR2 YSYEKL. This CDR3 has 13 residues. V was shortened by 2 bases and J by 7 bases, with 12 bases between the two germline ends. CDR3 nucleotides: TGCGCCAGCAGCCAATACAGGTCGGAAGAGCAGTACTTC. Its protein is CASSQYRSEEQYF.

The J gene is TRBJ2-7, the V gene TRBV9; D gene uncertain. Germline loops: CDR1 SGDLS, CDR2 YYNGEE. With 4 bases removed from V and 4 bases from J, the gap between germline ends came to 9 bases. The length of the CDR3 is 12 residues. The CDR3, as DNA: TGTGCCAGCAGCCCCGACGGGTACGAGCAGTACTTC. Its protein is CASSPDGYEQYF.

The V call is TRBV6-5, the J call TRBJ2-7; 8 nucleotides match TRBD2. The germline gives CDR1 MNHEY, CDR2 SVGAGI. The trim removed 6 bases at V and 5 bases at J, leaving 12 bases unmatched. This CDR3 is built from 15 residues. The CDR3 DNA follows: TGTGCCAGCAGCCCCGGCGGGGCGGGGGGAGACGAGCAGTACTTC. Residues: CASSPGGAGGDEQYF.

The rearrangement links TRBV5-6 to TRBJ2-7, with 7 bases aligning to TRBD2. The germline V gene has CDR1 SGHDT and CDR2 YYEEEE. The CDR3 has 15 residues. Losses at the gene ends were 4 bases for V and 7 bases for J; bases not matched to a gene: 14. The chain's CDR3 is CASSLLGEGPWEQYF. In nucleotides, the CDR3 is TGTGCCAGCAGCCTCCTGGGGGAGGGCCCTTGGGAGCAGTACTTC.

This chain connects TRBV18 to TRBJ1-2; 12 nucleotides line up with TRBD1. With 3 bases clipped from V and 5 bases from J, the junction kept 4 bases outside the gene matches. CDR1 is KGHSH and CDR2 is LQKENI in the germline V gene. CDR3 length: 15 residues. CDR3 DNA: TGTGCCAGCTCACCGGGACAGGGGGCTTTGTATGGCTACACCTTC. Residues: CASSPGQGALYGYTF.

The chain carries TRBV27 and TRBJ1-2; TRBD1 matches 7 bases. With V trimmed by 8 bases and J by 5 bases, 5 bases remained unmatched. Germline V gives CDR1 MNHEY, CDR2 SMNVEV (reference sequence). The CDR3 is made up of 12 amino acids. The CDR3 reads CASRSGQYGYTF. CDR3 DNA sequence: TGTGCCAGCCGCTCGGGACAGTATGGCTACACCTTC.

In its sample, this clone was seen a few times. DNA for the CDR3: TGCGCCAGCAGACAGGGCCTTAGCAATCAGCCCCAGCATTTT. Protein: CASRQGLSNQPQHF. The chain carries TRBV5-1 and TRBJ1-5, with a possible D match to TRBD1 (6 bases). The CDR3 is 14 residues long. From germline, CDR1 is SGHRS and CDR2 YFSETQ. Trimming shortened V by 5 bases and J by 0 bases, and 9 bases separated the two germline ends.

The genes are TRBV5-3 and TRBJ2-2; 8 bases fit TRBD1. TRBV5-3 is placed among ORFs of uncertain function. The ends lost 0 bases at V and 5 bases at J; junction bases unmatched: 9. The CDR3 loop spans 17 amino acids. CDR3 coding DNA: TGTGCCAGAAGCTTGGTCGACCGGACAGGGAAAACCGGGGAGCTGTTTTTT. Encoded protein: CARSLVDRTGKTGELFF.

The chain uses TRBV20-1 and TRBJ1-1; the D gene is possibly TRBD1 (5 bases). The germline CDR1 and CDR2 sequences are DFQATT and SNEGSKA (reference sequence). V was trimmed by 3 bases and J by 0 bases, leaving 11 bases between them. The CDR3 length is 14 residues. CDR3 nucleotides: TGCAGTGCTAGTCCGGGGCGGCTGAACACTGAAGCTTTCTTT. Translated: CSASPGRLNTEAFF.

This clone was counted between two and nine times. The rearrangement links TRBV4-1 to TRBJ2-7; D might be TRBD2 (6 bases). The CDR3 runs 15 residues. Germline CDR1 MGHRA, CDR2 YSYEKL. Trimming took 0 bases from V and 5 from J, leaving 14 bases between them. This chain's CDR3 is CASSQDSEGRDEQYF. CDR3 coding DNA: TGCGCCAGCAGCCAAGATTCGGAGGGACGGGACGAGCAGTACTTC.

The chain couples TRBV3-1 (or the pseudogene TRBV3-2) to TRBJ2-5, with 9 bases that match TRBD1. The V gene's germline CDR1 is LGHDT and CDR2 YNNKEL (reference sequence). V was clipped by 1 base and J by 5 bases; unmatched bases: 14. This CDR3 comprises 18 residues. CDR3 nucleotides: TGTGCCAGCAGCCAAGGGCGGGGGACAGGGAGGACCTCGGAGACCCAGTACTTC. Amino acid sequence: CASSQGRGTGRTSETQYF.

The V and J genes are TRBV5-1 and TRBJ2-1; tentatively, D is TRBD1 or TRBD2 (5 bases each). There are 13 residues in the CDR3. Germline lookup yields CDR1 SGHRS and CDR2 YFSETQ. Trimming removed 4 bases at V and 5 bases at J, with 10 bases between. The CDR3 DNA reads TGCGCCAGCAGCCCCACGGGGCACAATGAGCAGTTCTTC. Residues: CASSPTGHNEQFF. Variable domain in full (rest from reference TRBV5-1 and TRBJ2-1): KAGVTQTPRYLIKTRGQQVTLSCSPISGHRSVSWYQQTPGQGLQFLFEYFSETQRNKGNFPGRFSGRQFSNSRSEMNVSTLELGDSALYLCASSPTGHNEQFFGPGTRLTVL.

CDR3 bases: TGTGCCAGCAGCCCGGTGATGTTGGATGGCTACACCTTC. Its translation: CASSPVMLDGYTF. This chain connects TRBV5-6 to TRBJ1-2, with D uncertain. This CDR3 region has 13 residues. The germline V gene has CDR1 SGHDT and CDR2 YYEEEE. Trimming stripped 4 bases from V and 6 bases from J, with 13 bases between.